This TCR beta chain was recovered during a study of PD-1 blockade in classical Hodgkin lymphoma. Overall study: Intravenous nivolumab at 3 mg/kg was given to patients every 2 weeks. Regarding the study as a whole: A reduction in baseline TCR diversity was reportedly seen in newly diagnosed patients relative to healthy donors.

In the case of this clone: Its antigen is undetermined.

Relapse was seen in all patients after autologous stem cell transplantation, and brentuximab vedotin exposure was variable. Best responses fell into complete response, partial response or progressive disease. J lost 4 bases, V lost 3 bases, and 8 bases had no gene match. The CDR3 loop spans 17 amino acids. Germline values: CDR1 SGHAT, CDR2 FQDESV (reference sequence). Repertoires were generated with immunoSEQ multiplex PCR, while TCRdb's copy carries only in-frame clones and drops some. The sample carries about 13,000 clones, roughly nine tenths recorded once. The sequences come from peripheral blood mononuclear cells (PBMCs), collected at baseline. This TCR was recovered from a human donor with classical Hodgkin lymphoma. The genes are TRBV11-1 and TRBJ2-2; 10 nucleotides line up with TRBD1. The CDR3 protein is CASSLNSRTGGTGELFF. CDR3 nucleotide sequence: TGTGCCAGCAGCTTGAATTCTCGGACAGGGGGCACCGGGGAGCTGTTTTTT.